Each of the 30 T cell receptor beta chains below was sequenced from the same sample in a study of PD-1 blockade in classical Hodgkin lymphoma. The sample's time point: cycle 4 day 1 (C4D1), after about 6 weeks of nivolumab. Every patient experienced relapse after autologous stem cell transplantation, and brentuximab vedotin exposure varied. Investigators isolated CD4+ T cells from thawed PBMCs through magnetic negative selection. Generated by immunoSEQ multiplex PCR, the TCRdb table keeps only in-frame clones and is missing some. The sample contains some 15,000 clones, approximately 84% of which appear only once. The sample consisted of CD4+ T cells from blood, taken before the fourth cycle of nivolumab. The receptors derive from a human donor with classical Hodgkin lymphoma.

The gene calls are TRBV5-1 and TRBJ1-1, with D tentatively TRBD1 (5 bases). This CDR3 region has 14 residues. Germline assignment: CDR1 SGHRS and CDR2 YFSETQ. V lost 3 bases to trimming and J lost 1 base, with 10 bases between them. DNA of the CDR3: TGCGCCAGCAGCTCGGGACTAACGAACACTGAAGCTTTCTTT. It translates to CASSSGLTNTEAFF.

This chain joins TRBV15 and TRBJ2-1, with 7 bases that match TRBD2. This CDR3 spans 14 amino acids. V shed 6 bases and J 6 bases; nucleotides not matched to a gene: 8. The germline V gene encodes CDR1 LNHNV and CDR2 YYDKDF (reference sequence). For the CDR3, the DNA is TGTGCCACCAGAAAGGGAGGGCCGGGCAATGAGCAGTTCTTC. Translated, it gives CATRKGGPGNEQFF.

This clone occurred a few times. J is TRBJ2-2 and V is TRBV27; a possible D gene is TRBD1 (5 bases). V lost 1 base and J 4 bases, leaving 10 bases between the germline ends. The CDR3 covers 15 residues. CDR1 is MNHEY and CDR2 is SMNVEV in the germline V gene (reference sequence). Written as DNA, the CDR3 is TGTGCCAGCAGTTTATGGGCAGGGTTCACCGGGGAGCTGTTTTTT. It yields the protein CASSLWAGFTGELFF.

The chain recombines TRBV5-1 with TRBJ2-7; 10 bases align to TRBD2. CDR1 is SGHRS, CDR2 YFSETQ, per germline. Losses at the gene ends were 4 bases for V and 3 bases for J; bases not matched to a gene: 10. This CDR3 has 16 amino acids. CDR3 DNA sequence: TGCGCCAGCAGCGAAAAGGCATGGACTAGCGGCTACGAGCAGTACTTC. Protein product: CASSEKAWTSGYEQYF.

The chain is built from TRBV5-5 and TRBJ1-2, with 7 bases aligning to TRBD1. Germline CDR1 is SGHKS and CDR2 is YYEKEE (reference sequence). This CDR3 contains 14 residues. Unmatched junction bases numbered 4, after V lost 0 bases and J lost 5 bases. The CDR3 DNA reads TGTGCCAGCAGCTTGGAAGGCAGGGGGTATGGCTACACCTTC. It codes for CASSLEGRGYGYTF.

The V call is TRBV6-5, the J call TRBJ1-1, with D tentatively TRBD1 (5 bases). V lost 1 base to trimming and J lost 6 bases, with 15 bases between them. The CDR3 extends over 15 amino acids. The germline CDR1 and CDR2 sequences are MNHEY and SVGAGI. Here the CDR3 DNA reads TGTGCCAGCAGTTACTTAGGCCAGGGCGGATCTGAAGCTTTCTTT. Translation gives CASSYLGQGGSEAFF.

In nucleotides, the CDR3 is TGTGCCAGCTCACCACTCTTCGGGTCAGGAAGCGACTACGAGCAGTACTTC. This encodes CASSPLFGSGSDYEQYF. This rearrangement joins TRBV18 to TRBJ2-7; D is uncertain. This CDR3 is built from 17 residues. Per the germline V gene, CDR1 is KGHSH and CDR2 is LQKENI. Trimming removed 1 base at V and 3 bases at J, with 19 bases between.

The genes are TRBV7-9 and TRBJ2-5, with D uncertain. This CDR3 contains 11 residues. Germline V CDR1 and CDR2: SEHNR, FQNEAQ (reference sequence). Trimming took 10 bases from V and 4 from J, leaving 10 bases between them. The CDR3 DNA follows: TGTGCCACCCAGCTTCTAGAGACCCAGTACTTC. It codes for CATQLLETQYF.

The V and J genes are TRBV7-8 and TRBJ1-5; TRBD1 is a possible D gene (6 bases). V gave up 4 bases and J gave up 0 bases, with 16 bases separating them. Per the germline V gene, CDR1 is SGHVS and CDR2 is FQNEAQ. The CDR3 loop spans 17 amino acids. The CDR3 spells CASSWETGTYSNQPQHF. DNA of the CDR3: TGTGCCAGCAGCTGGGAGACAGGAACATATAGCAATCAGCCCCAGCATTTT.

V is TRBV6-5 and J is TRBJ1-1, with D hard to call. CDR3 length: 13 residues. V lost 5 bases to trimming and J lost 7 bases, with 14 bases between them. CDR1 is MNHEY and CDR2 is SVGAGI in the germline V gene. The CDR3 DNA reads as TGTGCCAGCAGTACCCCCAGGCAGGATGAAGCTTTCTTT. It translates to CASSTPRQDEAFF.

The chain joins TRBV10-3 to TRBJ2-3, with D tentatively TRBD1 or TRBD2 (6 bases each). From germline, CDR1 is ENHRY and CDR2 SYGVKD. The CDR3 totals 15 residues. V lost 4 bases to trimming and J lost 6 bases, with 17 bases between them. Written as DNA, the CDR3 is TGTGCCATCAGTGGTTCGGGGGCCGGGGAGGATACGCAGTATTTT. This translates into CAISGSGAGEDTQYF.

The J gene is TRBJ2-1, the V gene TRBV4-1; weak D call: TRBD1 (6 bases). Per the germline V gene, CDR1 is MGHRA and CDR2 is YSYEKL. The CDR3 is made up of 18 amino acids. V lost 0 bases to trimming and J lost 2 bases, with 17 bases between them. For the CDR3, the DNA is TGCGCCAGCAGCCAAGATATATCGGGACAACCTACCTACAATGAGCAGTTCTTC. Its protein product is CASSQDISGQPTYNEQFF.

The rearrangement uses TRBV5-1 and TRBJ1-2; possibly TRBD1 for D (5 bases). The CDR3 sequence is 15 residues long. Trimming took off 0 bases at V and 1 base at J, with 10 bases between the two ends. CDR1 SGHRS and CDR2 YFSETQ come from the germline V gene. The CDR3 spells CASSLVGEGNYGYTF. The CDR3 DNA reads as TGCGCCAGCAGCTTGGTAGGGGAAGGTAACTATGGCTACACCTTC.

This clone was found a few times. The V gene is TRBV6-5, the J gene TRBJ2-7; D is uncertain. Germline V lookup: CDR1 MNHEY, CDR2 SVGAGI. With 7 bases removed from V and 0 bases from J, the gap between germline ends came to 16 bases. The CDR3 is made up of 15 amino acids. CDR3 in amino acids: CASTKLTKSSYEQYF. CDR3 DNA sequence: TGTGCCAGCACCAAACTCACAAAGAGCTCCTACGAGCAGTACTTC.

This clone came up once. The chain carries TRBV30 and TRBJ2-1; 15 positions match TRBD2. Germline V gene data show CDR1 as GTSNPN and CDR2 as SVGIG (reference sequence). Germline trimming cut 5 bases from V and 7 bases from J; bases unmatched to any gene: 6. This CDR3 contains 15 residues. The CDR3 region is CAWGIGTSGRNEQFF. In nucleotides, the CDR3 is TGTGCCTGGGGTATCGGGACTAGCGGGAGGAATGAGCAGTTCTTC.

The rearrangement links TRBV5-1 to TRBJ1-1; D unresolved. CDR1 and CDR2 (germline): SGHRS, YFSETQ. This CDR3 contains 13 residues. V gave up 5 bases and J gave up 4 bases, with 12 bases separating them. The CDR3 DNA is TGCGCCAGCAGTTCTGACACGGGCACTGAAGCTTTCTTT. This translates into CASSSDTGTEAFF.

This clone occurred once. The J gene is TRBJ1-1, the V gene TRBV29-1; 9 positions agree with TRBD1. CDR1 SQVTM and CDR2 ANQGSEA come from the germline V gene. The CDR3 extends over 12 amino acids. V lost 5 bases and J lost 4; bases outside the gene matches: 2. The CDR3 DNA sequence: TGCAGCGTTCCGGACAGGGGCACTGAAGCTTTCTTT. Protein product: CSVPDRGTEAFF.

This chain joins TRBV15 and TRBJ2-1; 14 bases line up with TRBD2. Germline V lookup: CDR1 LNHNV, CDR2 YYDKDF (reference sequence). The CDR3 totals 18 residues. V trimming: 5 bases; J trimming: 9 bases; junction bases outside the gene matches: 15. The CDR3 nucleotides read TGTGCCACCAGCGGGGGGGATACTGGACTAGCGGGAGGTGTTGAGCAGTTCTTC. This codes for CATSGGDTGLAGGVEQFF.

The J gene is TRBJ1-6, the V gene TRBV28; D call uncertain. CDR1 is MDHEN, CDR2 SYDVKM, per germline. This CDR3 comprises 15 residues. Trimming took 1 base from V and 5 from J, leaving 9 bases between them. The CDR3 DNA reads as TGTGCCAGCAGTTTATTTTCCGGGAATAATTCACCCCTCCACTTT. Translating gives CASSLFSGNNSPLHF.

This clone has a single count. This chain uses TRBV27 with TRBJ2-1, with D possibly TRBD2 on 6 matching bases. Germline V gene lookup returns CDR1 MNHEY and CDR2 SMNVEV (reference sequence). Trimming took off 8 bases at V and 0 bases at J, with 14 bases between the two ends. The CDR3 runs 15 residues. The CDR3 here is CASVERASSYNEQFF. As DNA, the CDR3 is TGTGCCAGCGTGGAGCGGGCGAGCTCCTACAATGAGCAGTTCTTC.

The gene calls are TRBV5-5 and TRBJ2-3; a weak D match, TRBD1 (6 bases). CDR1 and CDR2 from the germline V gene are SGHKS and YYEKEE (reference sequence). V was clipped by 4 bases and J by 1 base, with 16 bases between them. There are 16 residues in the CDR3. Written as DNA, the CDR3 is TGTGCCAGCAGCACCTCACAGGGCCACCGCACAGATACGCAGTATTTT. It specifies CASSTSQGHRTDTQYF.

J is TRBJ2-1 and V is TRBV15; 11 bases agree with TRBD2. Germline values: CDR1 LNHNV, CDR2 YYDKDF (reference sequence). V lost 1 base and J lost 6; bases outside the gene matches: 8. This CDR3 has 17 amino acids. CDR3 sequence (DNA): TGTGCCACCAGCAGAGCTCCCCTAGCGGGAGGAACCAATGAGCAGTTCTTC. Amino acid sequence: CATSRAPLAGGTNEQFF.

The rearrangement links TRBV27 to TRBJ2-3; D unclear. V shed 2 bases and J shed 2 bases, with 8 bases lying between them. This CDR3 spans 14 amino acids. The V gene's germline CDR1 is MNHEY and CDR2 SMNVEV (reference sequence). CDR3 nucleotides: TGTGCCAGCAGTTTAGGGGTTCCCACAGATACGCAGTATTTT. It encodes CASSLGVPTDTQYF.

The chain employs TRBV27 and TRBJ2-6, with D possibly being TRBD1 (7 bases). The CDR3 sequence is 19 residues long. V was pared by 7 bases and J by 0 bases, with 22 bases between. Germline V gene data show CDR1 as MNHEY and CDR2 as SMNVEV (reference sequence). Here the CDR3 reads CASTPIGGRGSSGANVLTF. CDR3 bases: TGTGCCAGCACTCCGATCGGGGGCAGGGGGAGCTCTGGGGCCAACGTCCTGACTTTC.

V gene TRBV5-1 combines with J gene TRBJ2-2, with D uncertain. The ends were cut back, 6 bases at V and 0 bases at J, with 6 bases in the middle. In germline, CDR1 is SGHRS, CDR2 YFSETQ. The CDR3 is 13 amino acids. CDR3 DNA sequence: TGCGCCAGCAAACAGACGAACACCGGGGAGCTGTTTTTT. Residues: CASKQTNTGELFF.

J is TRBJ2-3 and V is TRBV6-6, with no clear D. Trimming stripped 6 bases from V and 1 base from J, with 8 bases between. The CDR3 runs 13 residues. Germline V gene data show CDR1 as MNHNY and CDR2 as SVGAGI (reference sequence). The CDR3, as DNA: TGTGCCAGCAGCCCCGGCGGCACAGATACGCAGTATTTT. As protein: CASSPGGTDTQYF.

The V and J genes are TRBV7-6 and TRBJ2-5, with D perhaps being TRBD1 or TRBD2 (5 bases each). Looked up from germline, CDR1 is SGHVS and CDR2 is FNYEAQ. Trimming shortened V by 2 bases and J by 4 bases, and 17 bases separated the two germline ends. This CDR3 spans 16 amino acids. The CDR3 coding sequence is TGTGCCAGCAGCTTACTGGGACCTAGCTCCCCAGAGACCCAGTACTTC. Protein sequence: CASSLLGPSSPETQYF. The full variable domain, in which reference TRBV7-6 and TRBJ2-5 provide the parts outside the CDR3, is GAGVSQSPRYKVTKRGQDVALRCDPISGHVSLYWYRQALGQGPEFLTYFNYEAQQDKSGLPNDRFSAERPEGSISTLTIQRTEQRDSAMYRCASSLLGPSSPETQYFGPGTRLLVL.

This clone was detected once. This chain uses TRBV6-1 with TRBJ2-7; the match to TRBD1 covers 7 bases. J was trimmed by 0 bases and V by 8 bases; bases with no gene match: 10. This CDR3 is built from 15 residues. The germline gives CDR1 MNHNS, CDR2 SASEGT. In nucleotides, the CDR3 is TGTGCCAGCGGACGAGCCGGGACAGCCTCCTACGAGCAGTACTTC. This gives the protein CASGRAGTASYEQYF.

The rearrangement joins TRBV6-1 to TRBJ2-1; D gene ambiguous. V was cut by 5 bases and J by 3 bases, with 2 bases left in between. The germline V gene encodes CDR1 MNHNS and CDR2 SASEGT. This CDR3 has 11 residues. The CDR3: CASSLYNEQFF. The CDR3 nucleotides read TGTGCCAGCAGTCTCTACAATGAGCAGTTCTTC.

This clone was counted once. The chain couples TRBV5-1 to TRBJ2-5; D tentatively reads TRBD1 or TRBD2 (5 bases each). The DNA end is more similar to TRBJ2-7, so the J call may be wrong. Germline CDR1 reads SGHRS; CDR2 reads YFSETQ. The length of the CDR3 is 15 residues. CDR3 in amino acids: CASSSRPGPEGEQYF. CDR3 bases: TGCGCCAGCAGCTCTCGCCCAGGGCCTGAGGGCGAGCAGTACTTC.